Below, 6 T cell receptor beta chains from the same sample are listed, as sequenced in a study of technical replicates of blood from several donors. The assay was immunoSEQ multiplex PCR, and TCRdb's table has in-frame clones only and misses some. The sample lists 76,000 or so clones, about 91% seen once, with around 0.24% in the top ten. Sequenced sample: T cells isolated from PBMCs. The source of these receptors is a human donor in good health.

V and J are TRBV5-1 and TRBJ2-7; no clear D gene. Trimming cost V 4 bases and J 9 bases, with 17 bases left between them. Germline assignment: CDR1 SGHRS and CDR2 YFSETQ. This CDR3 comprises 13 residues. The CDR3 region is CASSLHPLSRQYF. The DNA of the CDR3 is TGCGCCAGCAGCCTCCACCCTCTATCCCGGCAGTACTTC.

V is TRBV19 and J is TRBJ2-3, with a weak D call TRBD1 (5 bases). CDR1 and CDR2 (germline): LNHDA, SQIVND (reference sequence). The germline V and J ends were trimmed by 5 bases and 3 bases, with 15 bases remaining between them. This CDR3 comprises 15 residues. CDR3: CASSYVGLWTDTQYF. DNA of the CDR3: TGTGCCAGTAGTTACGTGGGGCTTTGGACAGATACGCAGTATTTT.

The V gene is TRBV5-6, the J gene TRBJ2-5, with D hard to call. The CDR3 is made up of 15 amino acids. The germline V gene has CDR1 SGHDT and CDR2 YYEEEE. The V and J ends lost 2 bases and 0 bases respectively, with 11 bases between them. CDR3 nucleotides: TGTGCCAGCAGCTTTGTTGACTGGTACCAAGAGACCCAGTACTTC. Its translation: CASSFVDWYQETQYF.

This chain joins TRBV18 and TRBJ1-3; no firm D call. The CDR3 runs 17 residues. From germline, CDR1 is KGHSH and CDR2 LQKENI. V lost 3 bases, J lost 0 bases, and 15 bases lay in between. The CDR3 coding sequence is TGTGCCAGCTCACCGTTTGAGGCGGCTCACTCTGGAAACACCATATATTTT. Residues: CASSPFEAAHSGNTIYF.

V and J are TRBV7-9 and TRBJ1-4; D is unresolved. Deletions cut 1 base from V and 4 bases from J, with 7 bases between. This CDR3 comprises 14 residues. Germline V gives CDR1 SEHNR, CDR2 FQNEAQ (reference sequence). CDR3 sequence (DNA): TGTGCCAGCAGCTTAGGGCATGTTAATGAAAAACTGTTTTTT. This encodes CASSLGHVNEKLFF. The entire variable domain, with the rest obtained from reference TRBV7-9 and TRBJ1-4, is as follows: DTGVSQNPRHKITKRGQNVTFRCDPISEHNRLYWYRQTLGQGPEFLTYFQNEAQLEKSRLLSDRFSAERPKGSFSTLEIQRTEQGDSAMYLCASSLGHVNEKLFFGSGTQLSVL.

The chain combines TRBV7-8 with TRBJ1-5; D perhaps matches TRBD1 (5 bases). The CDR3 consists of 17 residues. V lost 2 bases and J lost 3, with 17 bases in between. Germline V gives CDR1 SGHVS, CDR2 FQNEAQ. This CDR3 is CASSLLRQGFANQPQHF. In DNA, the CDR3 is TGTGCCAGCAGCTTATTGCGGCAGGGTTTTGCCAATCAGCCCCAGCATTTT.